This T cell receptor (beta chain) is from a study of human T cells and chemical hapten exposure (dated by TCRdb to the early 2020s). Background for the entire study: For sensitization, 2% DPC in acetone was applied to a roughly 2 cm by roughly 2 cm area of upper inner arm skin. Throughout the study period of approximately 23 weeks, patients also received therapeutic DPC doses to the scalp every week. Patch tests used Finn chambers with 0.01% DPC on the upper back, scored after 6 days by International Contact Dermatitis Research Group standards. Most of the patients in the cohort were female, and the cohort covered alopecia areata with under or over 50% scalp involvement, alopecia totalis and alopecia universalis. Libraries were combined into a pool for sequencing, and differences in TCR yield between samples came mainly from small differences in library volumes within the pool. In alopecia patients, the study followed how the peripheral blood TCR repertoire changed in vivo over primary and secondary sensitization to diphenylcyclopropenone (DPC), a hapten. Blood samples were taken from patients before sensitization (week 0) and at 2, 6 and about 24 weeks after DPC sensitization. For TCR sequencing, blood came from 25 to 35 alopecia patients at anywhere from one to four time points (pre-sensitization, 2, 6 and 24 weeks). Each blood RNA sample was used to sequence both TCR alpha and TCR beta chains. Overall results and qualifications from the work: All patients had alopecia, a presumed autoimmune disease, so their immune response might differ from that of healthy individuals. DPC sensitization did not change how many TCRs were above 1 in 1000 frequency, and no evidence was found of alterations in global repertoire structure. After repeated subsampling, the strength of the expansion versus patch-test correlation and the threshold at which it became significant changed. Patch test score correlated positively with the number of PT1 expanded TCRs, reaching significance at thresholds 8, 16 and 32 but not at 4. Significantly more large CDR3 similarity clusters were formed by expanded TCRs than by pre-sensitization or healthy control sets, consistent with antigen-driven responses.

Trimming at the junction amounts to 4 bases on V and 4 bases on J, and the germline ends lie 20 bases apart. From cysteine to phenylalanine, the CDR3 is 17 amino acids long. This entry keeps only the CDR3 DNA: 51 bases, framed from base 1. Many counts were recorded for this clonotype. Which antigen it targets is not known. Per-base qualities were not stored, and no clone one base away is much larger. The method was RACE. The sequencer listed for this sample is NextSeq 500. During library preparation, unique molecular identifiers were attached to individual cDNA molecules so that TCRs could be counted in a quantitative, reproducible way. On the authors' methods: A median of about 87,000 TCRs per sample was observed, with a range of 23,224 to 690,600. V, J and CDR3 annotation of the TCR reads was carried out using the Decombinator software suite. For the PS versus PT1 abundance plots, all samples were subsampled to the same number of TCRs (28,000). Expanded TCRs were defined as absent before sensitization and observed at least eight times at the 2-week time point. TCRdb ran its own pipeline on the public reads, namely fastp trimming at Q25 and MiXCR clone calling, and kept in-frame beta chains. Every CDR3 protein is listed once, alongside the most common genes and DNA of its rows. These V and J calls originate from TCRdb's pipeline instead of the authors' own analysis. The sample profile shows some 53,000 distinct CDR3 sequences; 9.5% to 11% of them were found once. Jointly, the top ten make up approximately 1.8% of the sample.

Sample time point, as interpreted from the label and publication: patch test 1, 2 weeks after DPC sensitization. This specimen's treatment or condition label, per the study, means: therapeutic diphenylcyclopropenone sensitization with weekly scalp DPC. Unfractionated whole blood was collected in Tempus Blood RNA tubes, and total RNA was extracted from that blood. Blood at each patch-test visit was drawn before the patch test was applied. Eligible patients were aged 18 to 70, diagnosed with alopecia, deemed suitable for DPC therapy, and excluded if pregnant. Here the chain combines TRBV23-1 and TRBJ1-5; the D region possibly corresponds to TRBD1 (6 bases align). TRBV23-1 is annotated as an ORF whose role is uncertain. Source: whole blood, taken in connection with sensitization to the hapten diphenylcyclopropenone (DPC). This sequence originates from a woman aged 40 to 55 with alopecia areata. Some clones in this sample may be carry-over from other donors' samples. The CDR3 is CASSPCQGPSSNQPQHF. The DNA sequence reads TGCGCCAGCAGTCCGTGCCAGGGGCCCAGTTCTAATCAGCCCCAGCATTTT.